Listed here are 28 T cell receptor beta chains from one sample, sequenced in a study of T cell responses to AZD1222 COVID-19 vaccine. Assay used: immunoSEQ multiplex PCR; TCRdb lists only in-frame clones, some missing. The table shows some 150,000 clones, with 85% occurring only once. Source: peripheral blood, taken 28 days after the second dose of the MenACWY control vaccine. The receptor set was obtained from an adult who received the MenACWY meningococcal vaccine as a control.

The chain uses TRBV7-2 and TRBJ2-5; the D is unclear. Germline CDR1 is SGHTA and CDR2 is FQGNSA. This CDR3 spans 16 amino acids. Trimming took 5 bases from V and 2 from J, leaving 18 bases between them. The CDR3 DNA reads as TGTGCCAGCAGCCCGCCGCTGCCACCCGGGCAAGAGACCCAGTACTTC. The encoded protein is CASSPPLPPGQETQYF.

This clone was observed a handful of times. The chain is built from TRBV18 and TRBJ1-2; the D is unclear. The CDR3 consists of 12 residues. The germline CDR1 and CDR2 sequences are KGHSH and LQKENI. V shed 6 bases and J shed 8 bases, with 13 bases lying between them. The CDR3 bases are TGTGCCAGCTCCCCGACTATGGGCGGCTACACCTTC. It codes for CASSPTMGGYTF.

V and J are TRBV18 and TRBJ2-3; 9 bases align to TRBD2. J was trimmed by 2 bases and V by 4 bases; bases with no gene match: 10. The CDR3 contains 17 residues. Germline CDR1 and CDR2: KGHSH and LQKENI. CDR3 in DNA: TGTGCCAGCTCACGAAATGGCGGGAGGGCCGCCACAGATACGCAGTATTTT. Its protein is CASSRNGGRAATDTQYF.

V is TRBV24-1 and J is TRBJ2-3; D is uncertain. The V end lost 8 bases, the J end lost 2 bases, and 13 bases lay between the germline ends. CDR1 is KGHDR and CDR2 is SFDVKD in the germline V gene. The length of the CDR3 is 14 residues. The DNA for the CDR3 is TGTGCCACCAAGGGAAACGGATACACAGATACGCAGTATTTT. Its translation is CATKGNGYTDTQYF.

This chain uses TRBV11-2 with TRBJ1-2, with 9 bases fitting TRBD1. Trimming cost V 1 base and J 0 bases; bases outside gene matches: 6. Germline V lookup: CDR1 SGHAT, CDR2 FQNNGV. CDR3 length: 17 residues. The CDR3 spells CASSLGGQGLANYGYTF. Written as DNA, the CDR3 is TGTGCCAGCAGCTTAGGGGGACAGGGTTTAGCTAACTATGGCTACACCTTC.

The chain links TRBV3-1 (or the pseudogene TRBV3-2) to TRBJ2-5; 14 bases map to TRBD2. This CDR3 contains 17 residues. Looked up from germline, CDR1 is LGHDT and CDR2 is YNNKEL (reference sequence). Trimming took 6 bases from V and 1 from J; bases not matched to a gene: 7. The CDR3 DNA sequence: TGTGCCAGCAGGCCTGGACTAGCGGGGGGCCTCCAAGAGACCCAGTACTTC. Translated, it gives CASRPGLAGGLQETQYF.

The chain employs TRBV10-3 and TRBJ2-3; 7 nucleotides agree with TRBD1. The junction had 9 bases not matched to a gene; V was cut back by 1 base and J by 8 bases. The germline V gene encodes CDR1 ENHRY and CDR2 SYGVKD. The CDR3 runs 15 residues. The DNA for the CDR3 is TGTGCCATCAGTGAGTTAAGGACAGGAGAGGGTACGCAGTATTTT. This codes for CAISELRTGEGTQYF.

This clone was detected only a few times. The chain carries TRBV5-1 and TRBJ1-4; D possibly corresponds to TRBD1 (5 bases). V was trimmed by 1 base and J by 5 bases, leaving 15 bases between them. Germline CDR1 and CDR2: SGHRS and YFSETQ. This CDR3 is 16 amino acids long. For the CDR3, the DNA is TGCGCCAGCAGCTTGAACGTCCCGGGGCTGAATGAAAAACTGTTTTTT. This sequence encodes CASSLNVPGLNEKLFF.

CDR3 sequence reads: CASRPHLMNTEAFF. The CDR3 DNA is TGTGCCAGCAGACCCCACTTAATGAACACTGAAGCTTTCTTT. The V call is TRBV28, the J call TRBJ1-1; D not resolved. There are 14 residues in the CDR3. Germline V gene data show CDR1 as MDHEN and CDR2 as SYDVKM. V was cut by 6 bases and J by 0 bases, with 11 bases left in between.

This clone was observed once. This sequence joins TRBV24-1 and TRBJ2-5; TRBD1 agrees at 11 bases. Germline-derived CDR1 and CDR2 are KGHDR and SFDVKD. With V trimmed by 3 bases and J by 3 bases, 5 bases remained unmatched. This CDR3 contains 16 residues. The CDR3 sequence is CATSDPPGQGEETQYF. In DNA form, the CDR3 reads TGTGCCACCAGTGATCCACCGGGACAGGGGGAAGAGACCCAGTACTTC.

This clone appeared a single time. The V and J genes are TRBV7-8 and TRBJ1-1, with D uncertain. Between the trimmed V and J ends, which lost 4 bases and 1 base, there was a span of 7 bases. Germline values: CDR1 SGHVS, CDR2 FQNEAQ. The CDR3 runs to 13 residues. CDR3 bases: TGTGCCAGCAGCTCAGTGGGGAACACTGAAGCTTTCTTT. Its protein is CASSSVGNTEAFF.

This sequence joins TRBV7-8 and TRBJ1-3; D is uncertain. Trimming removed 1 base from V and 3 bases from J, with 7 bases in between. The CDR3 totals 14 residues. Germline V CDR1 and CDR2: SGHVS, FQNEAQ. CDR3 residues: CASSLGGSGNTIYF. Here the CDR3 DNA reads TGTGCCAGCAGCTTAGGAGGGAGTGGAAACACCATATATTTT.

The gene calls are TRBV11-3 and TRBJ2-7; D is unclear. The CDR3 spans 14 residues. The V gene's germline CDR1 is SGHNT and CDR2 YENEEA. Trimming pared 6 bases from V and 0 bases from J, leaving 12 bases between. The CDR3 DNA is TGTGCCAGCAGTCGATACCGGAGCTCCTACGAGCAGTACTTC. Translated, it gives CASSRYRSSYEQYF.

This chain joins TRBV5-1 and TRBJ1-1; 8 positions match TRBD1. CDR1 is SGHRS and CDR2 is YFSETQ in the germline V gene. V was clipped by 6 bases and J by 0 bases; unmatched bases: 7. The length of the CDR3 is 15 residues. This chain's CDR3 is CASNPQGGMNTEAFF. The CDR3 DNA reads TGCGCCAGCAACCCACAGGGGGGGATGAACACTGAAGCTTTCTTT.

The rearrangement links TRBV2 to TRBJ1-2, with a weak D call TRBD1 (6 bases). Looked up from germline, CDR1 is SNHLY and CDR2 is FYNNEI. Trimming left V 5 bases short and J 4 bases short, with 14 bases between. There are 14 residues in the CDR3. CDR3 in DNA: TGTGCCAGCAGTCTTGGGGGCGCAGGCTATGGCTACACCTTC. Translated: CASSLGGAGYGYTF. Combining the CDR3 with reference TRBV2 and TRBJ1-2 gives the whole variable domain EPEVTQTPSHQVTQMGQEVILRCVPISNHLYFYWYRQILGQKVEFLVSFYNNEISEKSEIFDDQFSVERPDGSNFTLKIRSTKLEDSAMYFCASSLGGAGYGYTFGSGTRLTVV.

The V gene is TRBV29-1, the J gene TRBJ1-4; D possibly corresponds to TRBD1 (5 bases). Germline CDR1 is SQVTM and CDR2 is ANQGSEA. The CDR3 is 13 amino acids. Trimming cost V 4 bases and J 8 bases, with 14 bases left between them. CDR3: CSVGGSSPEKLFF. The CDR3 nucleotides are TGCAGCGTTGGGGGCAGCTCGCCGGAAAAACTGTTTTTT.

V gene TRBV7-8 combines with J gene TRBJ1-1, with D uncertain. V lost 2 bases and J 3 bases, leaving 7 bases between the germline ends. Germline CDR1 reads SGHVS; CDR2 reads FQNEAQ. The CDR3 spans 13 residues. The CDR3 is CASSLLADTEAFF. The CDR3 DNA reads TGTGCCAGCAGCTTATTGGCCGACACTGAAGCTTTCTTT.

This chain connects TRBV21-1 to TRBJ2-7; TRBD1, the D gene given by the table, was not confirmed from the DNA. TRBV21-1 is given as a pseudogene. CDR3 length: 15 residues. The CDR3 spells CASSSPGHILYEQYF. The CDR3 coding sequence is TGTGCCAGCAGCAGCCCGGGACATATTCTGTACGAGCAGTACTTC.

V usage is TRBV7-7 and J usage is TRBJ2-3; TRBD1 matches at 9 bases. The CDR3 runs 16 residues. Germline CDR1 is SSHAT and CDR2 is FNYEAQ (reference sequence). J gave up 1 base and V 5 bases, and 7 bases lay outside the gene matches. CDR3 DNA sequence: TGTGCCAGCAGCCCCCTGGGACAGGGAGGCACAGATACGCAGTATTTT. Translation: CASSPLGQGGTDTQYF.

CDR3 protein: CASSQGLRVSGYTF. The CDR3 DNA sequence: TGTGCCAGCAGCCAAGGCCTTCGGGTTAGTGGCTACACCTTC. The V gene is TRBV3-1 (or the pseudogene TRBV3-2), the J gene TRBJ1-2; D gene ambiguous. V was shortened by 1 base and J by 7 bases, with 13 bases between the two germline ends. The germline CDR1 and CDR2 sequences are LGHDT and YNNKEL (reference sequence). The CDR3 totals 14 residues.

The V and J genes are TRBV10-3 and TRBJ1-1; D is unresolved. CDR1 ENHRY and CDR2 SYGVKD come from the germline V gene. This CDR3 has 12 residues. V gave up 6 bases and J gave up 1 base, with 6 bases separating them. CDR3 amino acids: CAIRRQNTEAFF. In DNA form, the CDR3 reads TGTGCCATCAGGCGACAGAACACTGAAGCTTTCTTT.

The chain has TRBV29-1 and TRBJ2-3; D remains ambiguous. Between the trimmed V and J ends, which lost 6 bases and 11 bases, there was a span of 15 bases. Per germline, CDR1 SQVTM and CDR2 ANQGSEA. The length of the CDR3 is 11 residues. CDR3 sequence (DNA): TGCAGCGTGTATGGTCACGATGGGCAGTATTTT. Amino acid sequence: CSVYGHDGQYF.

The chain recombines TRBV9 with TRBJ2-1; no definite D call. From germline, CDR1 is SGDLS and CDR2 YYNGEE. V was clipped by 2 bases and J by 4 bases, with 16 bases between them. This CDR3 is built from 16 residues. The CDR3 spells CASSVGPPRGYNEQFF. The CDR3 region has the DNA TGTGCCAGCAGCGTCGGCCCGCCAAGAGGTTACAATGAGCAGTTCTTC.

The chain carries TRBV19 and TRBJ1-6; TRBD1 agrees at 10 bases. This CDR3 is 16 amino acids long. Looked up from germline, CDR1 is LNHDA and CDR2 is SQIVND (reference sequence). V lost 4 bases, J lost 7 bases, and 7 bases stayed unmatched. CDR3 protein: CASSNPDRGQNSPLHF. The CDR3 DNA is TGTGCCAGTAGTAACCCCGACAGGGGGCAAAATTCACCCCTCCACTTT.

The chain carries TRBV5-1 and TRBJ2-2; TRBD2 aligns across 10 bases. CDR1 is SGHRS and CDR2 is YFSETQ in the germline V gene. V gave up 0 bases and J gave up 6 bases; unmatched junction bases: 5. The CDR3 spans 16 residues. CDR3 nucleotides: TGCGCCAGCAGCTTGGACCCCGGGACTAGCGCCGGGGAGCTGTTTTTT. The encoded protein is CASSLDPGTSAGELFF.

J is TRBJ2-2 and V is TRBV7-9; 14 bases line up with TRBD2. CDR3 size: 16 residues. V was pared by 7 bases and J by 4 bases, with 5 bases of the junction left unmatched. Germline CDR1 reads SEHNR; CDR2 reads FQNEAQ (reference sequence). The CDR3 coding sequence is TGTGCCAGCAACTCGGGGACTAGCGGGGGCACCGGGGAGCTGTTTTTT. Residues: CASNSGTSGGTGELFF. The complete variable domain, with remaining parts taken from reference TRBV7-9 and TRBJ2-2, reads DTGVSQNPRHKITKRGQNVTFRCDPISEHNRLYWYRQTLGQGPEFLTYFQNEAQLEKSRLLSDRFSAERPKGSFSTLEIQRTEQGDSAMYLCASNSGTSGGTGELFFGEGSRLTVL.

The rearrangement uses TRBV6-5 and TRBJ1-2; 8 nucleotides align to TRBD1. The germline V gene has CDR1 MNHEY and CDR2 SVGAGI. V was clipped by 5 bases and J by 7 bases; unmatched bases: 9. The CDR3 spans 14 residues. The chain's CDR3 is CASSPPTGAVGYTF. CDR3 in DNA: TGTGCCAGCAGTCCTCCGACAGGGGCCGTTGGCTACACCTTC.

This sequence joins TRBV6-2 or TRBV6-3 and TRBJ2-3; TRBD2 might be the D (6 bases). This CDR3 is built from 14 residues. The V gene lost 4 bases and the J gene lost 6 bases, with 14 bases spanning the gap. Germline V gives CDR1 MNHEY, CDR2 SVGEGT. The CDR3: CASSSNADYDTQYF. As DNA, the CDR3 is TGTGCCAGCAGTTCGAATGCGGACTACGATACGCAGTATTTT.